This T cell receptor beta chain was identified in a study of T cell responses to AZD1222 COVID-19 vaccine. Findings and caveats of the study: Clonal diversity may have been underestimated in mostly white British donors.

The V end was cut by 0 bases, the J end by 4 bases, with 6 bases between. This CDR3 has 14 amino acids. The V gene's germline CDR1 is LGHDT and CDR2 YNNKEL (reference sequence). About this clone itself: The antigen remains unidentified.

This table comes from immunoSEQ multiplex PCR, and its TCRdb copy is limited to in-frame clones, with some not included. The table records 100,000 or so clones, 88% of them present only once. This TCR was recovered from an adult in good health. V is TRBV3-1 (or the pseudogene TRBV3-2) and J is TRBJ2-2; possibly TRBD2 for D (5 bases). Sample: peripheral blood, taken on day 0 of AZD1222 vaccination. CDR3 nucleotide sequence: TGTGCCAGCAGCCAAGAGGGGAGCACCGGGGAGCTGTTTTTT. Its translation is CASSQEGSTGELFF.